The 29 T cell receptor beta chains below were found in one sample sequenced in a study of cytomegalovirus exposure and HLA in healthy donors. PCR was performed using 60 Vbeta and 13 Jbeta primers. The data were produced by immunoSEQ multiplex PCR, yet TCRdb's version contains in-frame clones alone and is incomplete. This table holds about 160,000 clones, roughly 82% found once. The specimen sequenced was PBMCs. The receptors stem from a girl aged 10 to 17 in good health and CMV-seropositive.

The chain combines TRBV15 with TRBJ2-3; the D is unclear. The CDR3 consists of 11 residues. V was clipped by 6 bases and J by 5 bases, with 6 bases between them. Germline V gives CDR1 LNHNV, CDR2 YYDKDF (reference sequence). For the CDR3, the DNA is TGTGCCACCAGTTTAGAAGATACGCAGTATTTT. Its protein product is CATSLEDTQYF.

The chain has TRBV6-5 and TRBJ2-5, with no clear D. This CDR3 has 15 residues. Germline V gene data show CDR1 as MNHEY and CDR2 as SVGAGI. Trimming shortened V by 0 bases and J by 1 base, and 9 bases separated the two germline ends. The CDR3 DNA sequence: TGTGCCAGCAGTTACTCGACTGGCCGCCAAGAGACCCAGTACTTC. Its protein is CASSYSTGRQETQYF.

This clone has a single count. The chain uses TRBV7-9 and TRBJ2-5; D is undetermined. The CDR3 sequence is 14 residues long. Germline-derived CDR1 and CDR2 are SEHNR and FQNEAQ (reference sequence). The V end was cut by 3 bases, the J end by 0 bases, with 8 bases between. CDR3 coding DNA: TGTGCCAGCAGCTTTTTCCGGGACCAAGAGACCCAGTACTTC. Residues: CASSFFRDQETQYF.

In this sample, this clone turned up once. V and J are TRBV6-5 and TRBJ2-1, with a tentative D call TRBD1 (6 bases). CDR3 length equals 14 residues. The germline gives CDR1 MNHEY, CDR2 SVGAGI. The V gene lost 5 bases and the J gene lost 2 bases, with 10 bases spanning the gap. The CDR3 nucleotides are TGTGCCAGCAGTCGCCGACAGGCCTACAATGAGCAGTTCTTC. Its translation is CASSRRQAYNEQFF.

The chain employs TRBV10-3 and TRBJ2-2; perhaps TRBD2 as D (6 bases). CDR1 and CDR2 from the germline V gene are ENHRY and SYGVKD. The CDR3 totals 14 residues. Trimming removed 10 bases from V and 3 bases from J, with 15 bases in between. The CDR3 sequence is CATSEGTHTGELFF. CDR3 bases: TGTGCCACCTCGGAGGGCACTCACACCGGGGAGCTGTTTTTT.

The chain recombines TRBV6-1 with TRBJ1-1, with D possibly TRBD1 on 6 matching bases. With 2 bases removed from V and 5 bases from J, the gap between germline ends came to 21 bases. The CDR3 contains 17 residues. CDR1 is MNHNS, CDR2 SASEGT, per germline. The CDR3 region has the DNA TGTGCCAGCAGTGAATTCCCCCAGGGGTGGGTGGGAACTGAAGCTTTCTTT. Its protein is CASSEFPQGWVGTEAFF.

This clone was found a few times. The chain carries TRBV25-1 and TRBJ2-1, with 10 bases that match TRBD1. The J segment lost 5 bases and the V segment lost 3 bases, leaving 4 bases of the junction unmatched. The CDR3 length is 15 residues. Germline loops: CDR1 MGHDK, CDR2 SYGVNS. The DNA for the CDR3 is TGTGCCAGCAGTGAGGAGACAGGGGGCCACAATGAGCAGTTCTTC. This encodes CASSEETGGHNEQFF.

This sequence joins TRBV27 and TRBJ1-3; 10 nucleotides match TRBD1. CDR1 and CDR2 from the germline V gene are MNHEY and SMNVEV (reference sequence). The CDR3 covers 15 residues. The junction had 2 bases not matched to a gene; V was cut back by 2 bases and J by 4 bases. The chain's CDR3 is CASSLGQGGGNTIYF. Here the CDR3 DNA reads TGTGCCAGCAGTTTAGGACAGGGGGGCGGAAACACCATATATTTT.

This clone was counted a few times. This chain connects TRBV5-1 to TRBJ2-7, with D perhaps matching TRBD1 (6 bases). Germline values: CDR1 SGHRS, CDR2 YFSETQ. CDR3 length: 12 amino acids. V was clipped by 3 bases and J by 6 bases, with 10 bases between them. DNA for the CDR3: TGCGCCAGCAGCTCGGACAGAAGCGAGCAGTACTTC. Encoded protein: CASSSDRSEQYF.

The rearrangement uses TRBV7-3 and TRBJ2-1, with 9 positions matching TRBD2. The length of the CDR3 is 15 residues. J was trimmed by 9 bases and V by 1 base; bases with no gene match: 7. Germline V lookup: CDR1 SGHTA, CDR2 FQGTGA. The CDR3 reads CASSLNSGSLGEQFF. The CDR3 DNA reads TGTGCCAGCAGCTTAAATAGCGGGAGTTTGGGTGAGCAGTTCTTC.

This clone came up a few times. The chain links TRBV5-1 to TRBJ2-3; 8 nucleotides agree with TRBD1. Germline V gene data show CDR1 as SGHRS and CDR2 as YFSETQ. The CDR3 covers 15 residues. The junction had 6 bases not matched to a gene; V was cut back by 4 bases and J by 2 bases. The CDR3 protein is CASSLTGVDTDTQYF. The CDR3 DNA reads as TGCGCCAGCAGCCTGACAGGGGTTGACACAGATACGCAGTATTTT.

The V call is TRBV28, the J call TRBJ2-5, with 10 bases identical to TRBD2. The J call may be wrong; the DNA end is better matched by TRBJ2-7. CDR1 is MDHEN, CDR2 SYDVKM, per germline. The CDR3 is 17 residues long. In DNA form, the CDR3 reads TGTGCCAGCAGTCCATCCATAGCGGGGGGCCCCCCCTACGAGCAGTACTTC. Protein: CASSPSIAGGPPYEQYF.

This clone was recorded only once. The chain uses TRBV28 and TRBJ2-5; 9 bases are a match to TRBD2. Germline CDR1 and CDR2: MDHEN and SYDVKM. The CDR3 length is 14 residues. J gave up 4 bases and V 3 bases, and 3 bases lay outside the gene matches. CDR3: CASSFAGGPETQYF. In nucleotides, the CDR3 is TGTGCCAGCAGTTTCGCGGGAGGGCCAGAGACCCAGTACTTC.

V gene TRBV11-2 combines with J gene TRBJ2-5; D gene ambiguous. Germline V gene sequence: CDR1 SGHAT, CDR2 FQNNGV. Trimming took off 5 bases at V and 5 bases at J, with 15 bases between the two ends. This CDR3 spans 14 amino acids. The CDR3 DNA reads as TGTGCCAGCAGCCCCCCGTGGAGAAGGGAGACCCAGTACTTC. This codes for CASSPPWRRETQYF.

CDR3 amino acids: CASSLIAGDTEAFF. In nucleotides, the CDR3 is TGTGCCAGCAGCTTAATCGCAGGGGACACTGAAGCTTTCTTT. The V gene is TRBV7-9, the J gene TRBJ1-1, with a weak D call TRBD1 (6 bases). The CDR3 sequence is 14 residues long. Trimming cost V 2 bases and J 3 bases, with 10 bases left between them. The V gene's germline CDR1 is SEHNR and CDR2 FQNEAQ (reference sequence).

This rearrangement joins TRBV5-6 to TRBJ1-2; a weak D match, TRBD1 (6 bases). Germline CDR1 SGHDT, CDR2 YYEEEE. This CDR3 spans 14 amino acids. V shed 1 base and J shed 7 bases, with 14 bases lying between them. The CDR3 nucleotides are TGTGCCAGCAGCTTGCAGGGGCGGTTCACTGGCTACACCTTC. Protein: CASSLQGRFTGYTF.

The CDR3 DNA reads as TGCGCCAGCAGACTTCATCCCCAGACTAGCGGGAAGTCAAATGAGCAGTTCTTC. Translated, it gives CASRLHPQTSGKSNEQFF. The rearrangement links TRBV5-1 to TRBJ2-1; 11 bases match TRBD2. The CDR3 is 18 residues long. Germline assignment: CDR1 SGHRS and CDR2 YFSETQ. The junction had 17 bases not matched to a gene; V was cut back by 5 bases and J by 7 bases.

The chain is built from TRBV7-9 and TRBJ2-1; 7 bases are shared with TRBD2. Germline trimming cut 5 bases from V and 8 bases from J; bases unmatched to any gene: 15. The CDR3 runs 16 residues. CDR1 and CDR2 from the germline V gene are SEHNR and FQNEAQ (reference sequence). The CDR3 bases are TGTGCCAGCAGCAAGAACCTGGGGGGGTGGATGGATGAGCAGTTCTTC. Its protein is CASSKNLGGWMDEQFF.

The V and J genes are TRBV4-3 and TRBJ2-2, with D possibly TRBD1 on 5 matching bases. Trimming left V 8 bases short and J 1 base short, with 11 bases between. Germline V gives CDR1 LGHNA, CDR2 YSLEER. CDR3 length: 14 residues. The CDR3, as DNA: TGCGCCAGCGGTCGCCAGGGGAACACCGGGGAGCTGTTTTTT. Amino acid sequence: CASGRQGNTGELFF.

The chain joins TRBV2 to TRBJ1-1; D is unresolved. The CDR3 has 14 residues. The germline gives CDR1 SNHLY, CDR2 FYNNEI. Trimming cost V 3 bases and J 0 bases, with 8 bases left between them. In nucleotides, the CDR3 is TGTGCCAGCAGTGAGAACCCGGTGAACACTGAAGCTTTCTTT. Residues: CASSENPVNTEAFF.

This chain joins TRBV7-6 and TRBJ2-1; 8 nucleotides align to TRBD1. This CDR3 comprises 16 residues. Germline CDR1 reads SGHVS; CDR2 reads FNYEAQ. After removal of 3 bases from V and 5 bases from J, the junction contained 9 bases not matched to a gene. CDR3 sequence (DNA): TGTGCCAGCAGCTTTCTGACAGGGGTCCTCAACAATGAGCAGTTCTTC. Translating it yields CASSFLTGVLNNEQFF.

The genes are TRBV6-6 and TRBJ2-7; no firm D call. The CDR3 loop spans 13 amino acids. The germline V and J ends were trimmed by 7 bases and 0 bases, with 10 bases remaining between them. The germline V gene encodes CDR1 MNHNY and CDR2 SVGAGI (reference sequence). DNA of the CDR3: TGTGCCAGCACCGCGGCCAGCTCCTACGAGCAGTACTTC. This gives the protein CASTAASSYEQYF.

The J gene is TRBJ2-6, the V gene TRBV15, with D tentatively TRBD1 (7 bases). The V and J ends lost 3 bases and 0 bases respectively, with 15 bases between them. CDR1 and CDR2 from the germline V gene are LNHNV and YYDKDF (reference sequence). The CDR3 is made up of 18 amino acids. The CDR3 nucleotides are TGTGCCACCAGCAGGCCGCGGGACAGACGCTCTGGGGCCAACGTCCTGACTTTC. It is translated as CATSRPRDRRSGANVLTF.

The chain recombines TRBV7-8 with TRBJ2-7; the D gene is possibly TRBD2 (5 bases). V was trimmed by 0 bases and J by 7 bases, leaving 7 bases between them. This CDR3 spans 12 amino acids. CDR1 is SGHVS, CDR2 FQNEAQ, per germline. DNA for the CDR3: TGTGCCAGCAGCTTAGCCGGGGTGGAGCAGTACTTC. It yields the protein CASSLAGVEQYF.

The chain links TRBV9 to TRBJ2-3; D might be TRBD2 (5 bases). V was trimmed by 0 bases and J by 2 bases, leaving 13 bases between them. Germline lookup yields CDR1 SGDLS and CDR2 YYNGEE. The CDR3 length is 16 residues. The CDR3 DNA reads TGTGCCAGCAGCGTAGCCAGCGGATACCCCACAGATACGCAGTATTTT. Translation gives CASSVASGYPTDTQYF.

The CDR3 DNA is TGCGCCAGCAGCTTGTCCCCGGGGGGGTCTAGCACAGATACGCAGTATTTT. As protein: CASSLSPGGSSTDTQYF. This chain links TRBV5-1 with TRBJ2-3; 8 nucleotides align to TRBD2. Germline trimming cut 1 base from V and 0 bases from J; bases unmatched to any gene: 7. The CDR3 is 17 residues long. Germline CDR1 SGHRS, CDR2 YFSETQ.

V is TRBV27 and J is TRBJ2-1; 13 bases agree with TRBD2. CDR1 and CDR2 (germline): MNHEY, SMNVEV (reference sequence). The J segment lost 1 base and the V segment lost 5 bases, leaving 14 bases of the junction unmatched. The CDR3 loop spans 20 amino acids. The CDR3 is CASSPELAGGEFYSYNEQFF. In nucleotides, the CDR3 is TGTGCCAGCAGTCCGGAACTAGCGGGAGGGGAGTTTTATTCCTACAATGAGCAGTTCTTC.

V gene TRBV4-1 combines with J gene TRBJ1-4; the D is unclear. This CDR3 comprises 17 residues. Trimming pared 0 bases from V and 11 bases from J, leaving 22 bases between. Germline CDR1 MGHRA, CDR2 YSYEKL. The DNA for the CDR3 is TGCGCCAGCAGCCAAGAAGGAGGTGGAGACCCCCGACGGAAACTGTTTTTT. It encodes CASSQEGGGDPRRKLFF.

The chain links TRBV7-3 to TRBJ2-7; D not resolved. The V end lost 4 bases, the J end lost 1 base, and 17 bases lay between the germline ends. The CDR3 loop spans 16 amino acids. CDR1 is SGHTA, CDR2 FQGTGA, per germline. CDR3 loop: CASSSHATDNSYEQYF. The CDR3 DNA follows: TGTGCCAGCAGCTCCCATGCTACTGACAATTCCTACGAGCAGTACTTC. The full variable domain, with the rest looked up from reference TRBV7-3 and TRBJ2-7, is GAGVSQTPSNKVTEKGKYVELRCDPISGHTALYWYRQSLGQGPEFLIYFQGTGAADDSGLPNDRFFAVRPEGSVSTLKIQRTERGDSAVYLCASSSHATDNSYEQYFGPGTRLTVT.